The next 18 T cell receptor beta chains were all read from a single sample in a study of T cell changes during pregnancy in multiple sclerosis. TCRdb's copy holds only in-frame clones and misses some; the assay was immunoSEQ multiplex PCR. The sample includes 25,000 to 30,000 clones, roughly nine tenths of them seen just once. The sample in question was CD8+ T cells from peripheral blood mononuclear cells, obtained before pregnancy. The origin of the receptors is a female donor with multiple sclerosis, enrolled in a pregnancy study.

The chain joins TRBV6-5 to TRBJ2-7; 9 nucleotides match TRBD2. This CDR3 spans 15 amino acids. CDR1 is MNHEY and CDR2 is SVGAGI in the germline V gene. With V trimmed by 6 bases and J by 3 bases, 9 bases remained unmatched. Here the CDR3 DNA reads TGTGCCAGCAGGCCAACCGGGACTAGCTTCTACGAGCAGTACTTC. Translating it yields CASRPTGTSFYEQYF.

The V call is TRBV25-1, the J call TRBJ1-1; 10 nucleotides agree with TRBD1. Trimming at V came to 8 bases and at J to 1 base, leaving 4 bases not matched to a gene. CDR1 and CDR2 (germline): MGHDK, SYGVNS. CDR3 length: 14 residues. CDR3 protein: CASVRQGANTEAFF. DNA of the CDR3: TGTGCCAGCGTTCGACAGGGGGCGAACACTGAAGCTTTCTTT.

The chain carries TRBV4-2 and TRBJ2-1, with TRBD2 matching 15 bases. V was pared by 8 bases and J by 6 bases, with 2 bases of the junction left unmatched. The germline CDR1 and CDR2 sequences are LGHNA and YNFKEQ. This CDR3 contains 14 residues. CDR3 coding DNA: TGTGCCAGCGGACTAGCGGGGGGGCCCAATGAGCAGTTCTTC. The encoded protein is CASGLAGGPNEQFF.

A note on this clone: The missing conserved phenylalanine or tryptophan at the end of this CDR3 makes a read error likely. The DNA is left out, because the CDR3 cannot be placed on it with certainty; the CDR3 is given as TCRdb lists it. The J gene is TRBJ2-4, the V gene TRBV27; the table names TRBD2, a call not compared with the DNA. The CDR3 adds up to 9 amino acids, both ends counted. Germline CDR1 reads MNHEY; CDR2 reads SMNVEV (reference sequence). CDR3 region: CASTVRRSI.

This rearrangement joins TRBV5-5 to TRBJ2-7; 8 nucleotides line up with TRBD2. This CDR3 has 14 amino acids. Germline CDR1 and CDR2: SGHKS and YYEKEE (reference sequence). Losses at the gene ends were 3 bases for V and 2 bases for J; bases not matched to a gene: 4. CDR3 nucleotide sequence: TGTGCCAGCAGCTCCACTAGCGGCGCCTACGAGCAGTACTTC. Residues: CASSSTSGAYEQYF.

This chain uses TRBV7-6 with TRBJ1-4, with a weak D call TRBD1 (5 bases). With 0 bases removed from V and 7 bases from J, the gap between germline ends came to 18 bases. CDR1 and CDR2 from the germline V gene are SGHVS and FNYEAQ. The CDR3 runs to 17 residues. Here the CDR3 DNA reads TGTGCCAGCAGCTTAGCCAGGGTACCCTCTGGAAGTGAAAAACTGTTTTTT. Translating it yields CASSLARVPSGSEKLFF.

This clone was observed once. The J gene is TRBJ2-1, the V gene TRBV29-1, with TRBD1 identical over 7 bases. The germline V gene encodes CDR1 SQVTM and CDR2 ANQGSEA. The CDR3 spans 14 residues. The V gene end was trimmed by 6 bases and the J gene end by 1 base; junction bases not matched to a gene: 6. The CDR3 is CSVTGLGSYNEQFF. CDR3 coding DNA: TGCAGCGTGACAGGGCTTGGGTCCTACAATGAGCAGTTCTTC.

The J gene is TRBJ1-4, the V gene TRBV7-6; D possibly corresponds to TRBD1 (6 bases). V lost 0 bases and J lost 7, with 18 bases in between. Germline V gene sequence: CDR1 SGHVS, CDR2 FNYEAQ. The CDR3 runs 17 residues. In DNA, the CDR3 is TGTGCCAGCAGCTTAGCAGGATACAGGGAAGATCGTGAAAAACTGTTTTTT. Translation gives CASSLAGYREDREKLFF.

This chain joins TRBV10-2 and TRBJ2-2; 13 bases map to TRBD2. The V and J ends lost 4 bases and 3 bases, in that order; junction bases with no gene match: 8. Germline V gene sequence: CDR1 WSHSY, CDR2 SAAADI. The CDR3 spans 18 residues. CDR3 coding DNA: TGCGCCAGCAGTGGACTAGCGGGAGGATGGGGGGACACCGGGGAGCTGTTTTTT. Its protein is CASSGLAGGWGDTGELFF.

The chain links TRBV9 to TRBJ2-7, with 7 bases fitting TRBD1. V trimming: 1 base; J trimming: 1 base; junction bases outside the gene matches: 5. This CDR3 comprises 15 residues. Germline V gene lookup returns CDR1 SGDLS and CDR2 YYNGEE. CDR3 in DNA: TGTGCCAGCAGCGTAAGTGGGACAGCATCCTACGAGCAGTACTTC. Protein sequence: CASSVSGTASYEQYF. The complete variable domain, with remaining parts taken from reference TRBV9 and TRBJ2-7, reads DSGVTQTPKHLITATGQRVTLRCSPRSGDLSVYWYQQSLDQGLQFLIQYYNGEERAKGNILERFSAQQFPDLHSELNLSSLELGDSALYFCASSVSGTASYEQYFGPGTRLTVT.

The rearrangement links TRBV7-9 to TRBJ2-1, with 8 nucleotides matching TRBD2. CDR3 length: 16 residues. J lost 5 bases, V lost 1 base, and 7 bases had no gene match. The germline V gene has CDR1 SEHNR and CDR2 FQNEAQ (reference sequence). This chain's CDR3 is CASSLETGGPDNEQFF. The CDR3 DNA sequence: TGTGCCAGCAGCTTAGAGACGGGAGGGCCAGACAATGAGCAGTTCTTC.

The V and J genes are TRBV18 and TRBJ1-5, with unresolved D. V was cut by 3 bases and J by 1 base, with 4 bases left in between. Germline V CDR1 and CDR2: KGHSH, LQKENI. The CDR3 loop spans 13 amino acids. The CDR3 DNA reads as TGTGCCAGCTCACCTCAGAGCAATCAGCCCCAGCATTTT. Translation gives CASSPQSNQPQHF.

This chain connects TRBV7-6 to TRBJ2-7; the match to TRBD2 covers 8 bases. In germline, CDR1 is SGHVS, CDR2 FNYEAQ. This CDR3 is 12 amino acids long. V lost 9 bases, J lost 5 bases, and 6 bases stayed unmatched. Written as DNA, the CDR3 is TGTGCCAGTCGGGGGACTAGTAACGAGCAGTACTTC. It codes for CASRGTSNEQYF. Using reference TRBV7-6 and TRBJ2-7 for the parts outside the CDR3, the full variable domain is GAGVSQSPRYKVTKRGQDVALRCDPISGHVSLYWYRQALGQGPEFLTYFNYEAQQDKSGLPNDRFSAERPEGSISTLTIQRTEQRDSAMYRCASRGTSNEQYFGPGTRLTVT.

V usage is TRBV30 and J usage is TRBJ2-5; no reliable D call. Germline CDR1 GTSNPN, CDR2 SVGIG (reference sequence). The CDR3 covers 12 residues. V lost 0 bases to trimming and J lost 5 bases, with 7 bases between them. In DNA form, the CDR3 reads TGTGCCTGGAGTGTAGCTCTTGAGACCCAGTACTTC. Its protein product is CAWSVALETQYF.

V gene TRBV30 combines with J gene TRBJ1-1, with no clear D. CDR1 and CDR2 (germline): GTSNPN, SVGIG (reference sequence). Trimming removed 8 bases from V and 4 bases from J, with 14 bases in between. The CDR3 runs 12 residues. The CDR3 loop is CALGRVRTEAFF. CDR3 sequence (DNA): TGTGCCCTCGGTCGAGTCCGCACTGAAGCTTTCTTT.

The V call is TRBV6-4, the J call TRBJ2-3; 8 nucleotides line up with TRBD2. Per the germline V gene, CDR1 is MRHNA and CDR2 is SNTAGT. The CDR3 loop spans 15 amino acids. V shed 0 bases and J 1 base; nucleotides not matched to a gene: 0. CDR3 protein: CASSDSSGGTDTQYF. The CDR3 coding sequence is TGTGCCAGCAGTGACTCTAGCGGGGGCACAGATACGCAGTATTTT.

The rearrangement links TRBV7-2 to TRBJ2-1; 8 positions agree with TRBD2. The CDR3 is made up of 13 amino acids. The germline CDR1 and CDR2 sequences are SGHTA and FQGNSA. J was trimmed by 10 bases and V by 4 bases; bases with no gene match: 6. CDR3 sequence reads: CASSYGLAREQFF. The CDR3 bases are TGTGCCAGCAGCTATGGACTAGCACGCGAGCAGTTCTTC.

V usage is TRBV6-1 and J usage is TRBJ1-1, with 9 bases matching TRBD1. The CDR3 runs to 13 residues. Germline CDR1 and CDR2: MNHNS and SASEGT. With 6 bases clipped from V and 3 bases from J, the junction kept 2 bases outside the gene matches. As DNA, the CDR3 is TGTGCCAGCAGGGACAGGGGTTACACTGAAGCTTTCTTT. Translated: CASRDRGYTEAFF.